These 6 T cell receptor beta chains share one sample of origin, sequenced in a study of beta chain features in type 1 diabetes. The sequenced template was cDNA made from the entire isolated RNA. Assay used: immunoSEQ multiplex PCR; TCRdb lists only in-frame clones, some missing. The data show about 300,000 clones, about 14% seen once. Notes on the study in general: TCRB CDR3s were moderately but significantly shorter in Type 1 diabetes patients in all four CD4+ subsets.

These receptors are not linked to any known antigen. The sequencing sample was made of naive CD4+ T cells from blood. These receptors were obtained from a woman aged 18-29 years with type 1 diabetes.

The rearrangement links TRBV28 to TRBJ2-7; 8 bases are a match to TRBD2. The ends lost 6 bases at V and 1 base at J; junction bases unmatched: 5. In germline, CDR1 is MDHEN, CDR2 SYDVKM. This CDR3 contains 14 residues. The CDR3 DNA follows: TGTGCCAGCAGCCAAGCGGGGGTATCCTACGAGCAGTACTTC. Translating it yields CASSQAGVSYEQYF.

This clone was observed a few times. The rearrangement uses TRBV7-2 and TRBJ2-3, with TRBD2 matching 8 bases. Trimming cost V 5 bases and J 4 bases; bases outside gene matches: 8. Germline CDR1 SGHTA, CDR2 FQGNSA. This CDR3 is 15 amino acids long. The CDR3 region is CASSPALGRADTQYF. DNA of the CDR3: TGTGCCAGCAGCCCCGCCCTCGGGAGGGCAGATACGCAGTATTTT. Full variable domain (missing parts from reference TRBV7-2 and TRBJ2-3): GAGVSQSPSNKVTEKGKDVELRCDPISGHTALYWYRQSLGQGLEFLIYFQGNSAPDKSGLPSDRFSAERTGGSVSTLTIQRTQQEDSAVYLCASSPALGRADTQYFGPGTRLTVL.

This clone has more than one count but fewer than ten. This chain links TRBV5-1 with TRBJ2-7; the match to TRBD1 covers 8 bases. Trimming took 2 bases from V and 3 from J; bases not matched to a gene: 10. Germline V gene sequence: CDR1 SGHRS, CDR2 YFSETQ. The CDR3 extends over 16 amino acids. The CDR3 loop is CASSFSDGGQGYEQYF. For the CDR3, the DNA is TGCGCCAGCAGCTTCTCGGATGGCGGACAGGGCTACGAGCAGTACTTC.

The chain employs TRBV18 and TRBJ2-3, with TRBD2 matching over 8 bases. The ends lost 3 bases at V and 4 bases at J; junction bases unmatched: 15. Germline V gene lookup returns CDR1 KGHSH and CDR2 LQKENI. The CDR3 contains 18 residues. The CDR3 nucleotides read TGTGCCAGCTCACCCTACCCCGGACTAGCCAGAAGGGCAGATACGCAGTATTTT. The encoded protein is CASSPYPGLARRADTQYF.

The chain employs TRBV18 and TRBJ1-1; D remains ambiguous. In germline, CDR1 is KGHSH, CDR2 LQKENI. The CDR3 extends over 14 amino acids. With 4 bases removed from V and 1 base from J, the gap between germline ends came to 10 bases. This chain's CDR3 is CASSREEGNTEAFF. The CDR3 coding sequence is TGTGCCAGCTCACGGGAAGAGGGGAACACTGAAGCTTTCTTT.

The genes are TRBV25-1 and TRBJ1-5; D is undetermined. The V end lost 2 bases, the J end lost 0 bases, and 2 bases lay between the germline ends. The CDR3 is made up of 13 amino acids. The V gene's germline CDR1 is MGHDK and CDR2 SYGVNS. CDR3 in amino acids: CASSERSNQPQHF. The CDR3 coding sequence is TGTGCCAGCAGTGAACGTAGCAATCAGCCCCAGCATTTT.